The T cell receptor beta chain described here comes from a study of cytomegalovirus exposure and HLA in healthy donors. PCR involved 60 Vbeta and 13 Jbeta primers. Using immunoSEQ multiplex PCR, the repertoire was profiled, and TCRdb retains in-frame clones only, with some absent. In all, the sample yields around 100,000 clones. With 0 bases removed from V and 0 bases from J, the gap between germline ends came to 12 bases. CDR1 and CDR2 (germline): MNHEY, SMNVEV (reference sequence). The CDR3 is made up of 16 amino acids. The rearrangement links TRBV27 to TRBJ2-7, with D maybe TRBD2 (5 bases). The sample was PBMCs. This TCR came from a man between 45 and 60 years old in good health and CMV-seronegative. The CDR3 spells CASSLSGGEVSYEQYF. For the CDR3, the DNA is TGTGCCAGCAGTTTATCTGGAGGAGAAGTCTCCTACGAGCAGTACTTC.